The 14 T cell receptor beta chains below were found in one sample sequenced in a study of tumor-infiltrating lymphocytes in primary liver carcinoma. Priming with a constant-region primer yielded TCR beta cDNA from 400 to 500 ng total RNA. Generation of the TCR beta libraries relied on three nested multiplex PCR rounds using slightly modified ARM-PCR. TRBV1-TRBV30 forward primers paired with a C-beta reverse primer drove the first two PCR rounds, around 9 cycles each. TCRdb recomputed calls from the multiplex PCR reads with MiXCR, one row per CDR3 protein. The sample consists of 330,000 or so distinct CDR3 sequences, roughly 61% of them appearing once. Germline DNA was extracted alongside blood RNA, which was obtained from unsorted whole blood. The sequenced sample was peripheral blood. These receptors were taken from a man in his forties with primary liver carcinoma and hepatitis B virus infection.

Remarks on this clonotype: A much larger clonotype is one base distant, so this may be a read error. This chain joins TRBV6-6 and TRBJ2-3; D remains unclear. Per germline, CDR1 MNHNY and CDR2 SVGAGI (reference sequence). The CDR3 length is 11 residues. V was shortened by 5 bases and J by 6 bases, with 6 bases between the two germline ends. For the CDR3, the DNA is TGTGCCAGCAGTGCAAAGGATACGCAGTATTTT. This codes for CASSAKDTQYF.

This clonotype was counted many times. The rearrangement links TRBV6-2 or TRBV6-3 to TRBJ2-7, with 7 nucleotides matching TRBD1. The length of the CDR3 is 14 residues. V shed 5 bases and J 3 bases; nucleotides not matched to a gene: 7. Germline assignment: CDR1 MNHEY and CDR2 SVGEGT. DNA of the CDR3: TGTGCCAGCAGTCAAAGGGACAGAGACTACGAGCAGTACTTC. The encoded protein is CASSQRDRDYEQYF.

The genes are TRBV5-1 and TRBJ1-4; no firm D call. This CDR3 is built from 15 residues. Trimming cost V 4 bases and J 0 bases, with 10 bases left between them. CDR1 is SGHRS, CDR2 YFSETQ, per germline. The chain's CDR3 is CASSPHTPTNEKLFF. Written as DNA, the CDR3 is TGCGCCAGCAGCCCACACACGCCAACTAATGAAAAACTGTTTTTT.

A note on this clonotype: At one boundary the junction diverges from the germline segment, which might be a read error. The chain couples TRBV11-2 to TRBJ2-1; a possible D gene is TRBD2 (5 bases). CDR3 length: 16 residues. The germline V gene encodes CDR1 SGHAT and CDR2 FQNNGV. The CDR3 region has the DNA TGTGCCAGCAGCACCGTAGTGGGAGCCTCCTACAATGAGCAGTTGTTC. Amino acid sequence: CASSTVVGASYNEQLF. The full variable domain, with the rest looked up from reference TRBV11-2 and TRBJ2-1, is EAGVAQSPRYKIIEKRQSVAFWCNPISGHATLYWYQQILGQGPKLLIQFQNNGVVDDSQLPKDRFSAERLKGVDSTLKIQPAKLEDSAVYLCASSTVVGASYNEQLFGPGTRLTVL.

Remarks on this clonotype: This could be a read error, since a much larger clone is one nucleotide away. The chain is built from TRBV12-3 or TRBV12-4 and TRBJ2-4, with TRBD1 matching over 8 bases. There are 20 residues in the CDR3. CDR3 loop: CAISFFIVEDRAEAKNIQYF. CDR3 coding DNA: TGTGCCATCAGTTTTTTTATTGTCGAGGACAGGGCAGAAGCCAAAAACATTCAGTACTTC.

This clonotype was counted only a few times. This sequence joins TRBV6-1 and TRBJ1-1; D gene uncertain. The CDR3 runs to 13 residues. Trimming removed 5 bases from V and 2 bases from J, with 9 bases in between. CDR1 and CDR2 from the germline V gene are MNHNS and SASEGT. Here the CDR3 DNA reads TGTGCCAGCAGTCGGGTGGTAAACACTGAAGCTTTCTTT. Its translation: CASSRVVNTEAFF.

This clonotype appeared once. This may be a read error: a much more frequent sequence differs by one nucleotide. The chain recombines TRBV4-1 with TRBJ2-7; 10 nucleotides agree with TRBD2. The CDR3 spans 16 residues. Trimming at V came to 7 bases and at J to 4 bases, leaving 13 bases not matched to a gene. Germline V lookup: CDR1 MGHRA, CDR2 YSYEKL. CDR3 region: CASTPLSSGSRYEQYF. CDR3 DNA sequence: TGCGCCAGCACCCCCCTTTCTAGCGGGAGCCGGTACGAGCAGTACTTC.

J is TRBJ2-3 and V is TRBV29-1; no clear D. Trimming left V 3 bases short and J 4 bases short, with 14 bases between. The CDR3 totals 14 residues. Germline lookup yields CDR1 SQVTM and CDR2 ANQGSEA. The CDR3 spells CSVELYSRPDTQYF. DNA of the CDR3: TGCAGCGTTGAGCTCTATTCACGGCCAGATACGCAGTATTTT.

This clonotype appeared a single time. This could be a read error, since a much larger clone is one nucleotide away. The CDR3 nucleotides are TGTGCCAGCAGCGGGCCAGGCCAGGGGGGCATCGGGGAGCTGTTTTTT. Its translation: CASSGPGQGGIGELFF. The chain joins TRBV6-1 to TRBJ2-2; D is possibly TRBD1 (7 bases). Germline lookup yields CDR1 MNHNS and CDR2 SASEGT. The CDR3 covers 16 residues. V was shortened by 6 bases and J by 7 bases, with 21 bases between the two germline ends.

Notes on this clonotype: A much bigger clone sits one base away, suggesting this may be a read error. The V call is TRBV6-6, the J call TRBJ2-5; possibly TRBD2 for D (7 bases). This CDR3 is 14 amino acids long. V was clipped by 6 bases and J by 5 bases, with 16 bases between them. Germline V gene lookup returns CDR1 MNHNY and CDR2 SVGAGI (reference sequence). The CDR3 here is CASRTPAGAETQYF. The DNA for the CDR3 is TGTGCCAGCAGAACCCCGGCGGGGGCGGAGACCCAGTACTTC.

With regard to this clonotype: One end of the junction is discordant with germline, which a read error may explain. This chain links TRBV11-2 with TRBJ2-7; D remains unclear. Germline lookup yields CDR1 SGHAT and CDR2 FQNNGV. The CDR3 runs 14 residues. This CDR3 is CASSSNRRAYEHYF. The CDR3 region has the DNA TGTGCCAGCAGCTCCAACCGTCGGGCCTACGAGCACTACTTC.

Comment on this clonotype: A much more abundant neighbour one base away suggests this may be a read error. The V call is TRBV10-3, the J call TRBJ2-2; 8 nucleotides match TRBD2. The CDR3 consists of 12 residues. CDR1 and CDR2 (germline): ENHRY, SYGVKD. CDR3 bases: TGTGCCATCAGGAGTTCCGGGGGGGTGCTGTTTTTT. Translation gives CAIRSSGGVLFF.

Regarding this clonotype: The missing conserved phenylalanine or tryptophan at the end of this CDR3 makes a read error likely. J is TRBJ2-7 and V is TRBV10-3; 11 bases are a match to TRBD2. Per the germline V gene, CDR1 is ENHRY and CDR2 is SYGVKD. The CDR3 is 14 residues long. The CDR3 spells CATSLAGGHYEQYY. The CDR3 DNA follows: TGTGCCACCAGTCTAGCGGGAGGCCACTACGAGCAGTACTAC.

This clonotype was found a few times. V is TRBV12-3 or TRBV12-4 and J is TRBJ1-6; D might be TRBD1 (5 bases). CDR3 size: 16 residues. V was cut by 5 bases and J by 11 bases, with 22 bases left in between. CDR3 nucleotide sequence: TGTGCCAGCAGTCCCCTAGCGGCCGGGGGGGAGACACCCCTCCACTTT. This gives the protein CASSPLAAGGETPLHF.